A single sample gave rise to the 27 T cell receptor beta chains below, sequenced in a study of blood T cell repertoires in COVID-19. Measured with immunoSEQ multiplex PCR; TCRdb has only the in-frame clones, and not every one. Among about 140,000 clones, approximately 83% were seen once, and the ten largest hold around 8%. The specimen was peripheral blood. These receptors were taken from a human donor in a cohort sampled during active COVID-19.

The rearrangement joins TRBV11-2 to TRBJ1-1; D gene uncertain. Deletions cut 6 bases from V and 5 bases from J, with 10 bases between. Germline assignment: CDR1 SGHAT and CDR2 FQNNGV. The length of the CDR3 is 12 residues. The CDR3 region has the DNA TGTGCCAGCAGTTTCAGAGGAACTGAAGCTTTCTTT. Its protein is CASSFRGTEAFF.

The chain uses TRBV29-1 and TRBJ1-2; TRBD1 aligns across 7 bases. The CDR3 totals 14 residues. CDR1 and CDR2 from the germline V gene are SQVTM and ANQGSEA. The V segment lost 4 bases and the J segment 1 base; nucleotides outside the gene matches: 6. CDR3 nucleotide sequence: TGCAGCGTTGGAAGGGACAGCCTTAACTATGGCTACACCTTC. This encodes CSVGRDSLNYGYTF.

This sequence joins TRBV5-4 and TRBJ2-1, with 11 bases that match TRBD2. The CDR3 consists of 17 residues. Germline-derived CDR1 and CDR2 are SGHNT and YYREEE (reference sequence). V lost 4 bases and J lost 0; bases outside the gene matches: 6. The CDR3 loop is CASSAGTSGSSYNEQFF. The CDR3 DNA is TGTGCCAGCAGCGCAGGGACTAGCGGTTCCTCCTACAATGAGCAGTTCTTC.

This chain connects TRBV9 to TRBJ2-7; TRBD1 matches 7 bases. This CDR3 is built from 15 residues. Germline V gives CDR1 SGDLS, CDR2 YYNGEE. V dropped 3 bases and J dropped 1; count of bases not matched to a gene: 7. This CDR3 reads CASSERSGQSYEQYF. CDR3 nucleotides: TGTGCCAGCAGCGAACGATCGGGACAGTCCTACGAGCAGTACTTC. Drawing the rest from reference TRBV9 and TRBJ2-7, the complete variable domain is DSGVTQTPKHLITATGQRVTLRCSPRSGDLSVYWYQQSLDQGLQFLIQYYNGEERAKGNILERFSAQQFPDLHSELNLSSLELGDSALYFCASSERSGQSYEQYFGPGTRLTVT.

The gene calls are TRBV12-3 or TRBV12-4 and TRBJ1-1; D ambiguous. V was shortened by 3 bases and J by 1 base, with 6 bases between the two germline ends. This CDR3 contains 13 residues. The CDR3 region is CASSFGGNTEAFF. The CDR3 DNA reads TGTGCCAGCAGTTTTGGAGGGAACACTGAAGCTTTCTTT.

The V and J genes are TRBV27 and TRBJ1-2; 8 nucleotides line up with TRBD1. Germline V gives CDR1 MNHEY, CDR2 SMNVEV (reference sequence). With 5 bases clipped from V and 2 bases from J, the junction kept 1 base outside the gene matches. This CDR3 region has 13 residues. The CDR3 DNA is TGTGCCAGCAGTGGACAGGGCAACTATGGCTACACCTTC. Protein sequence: CASSGQGNYGYTF.

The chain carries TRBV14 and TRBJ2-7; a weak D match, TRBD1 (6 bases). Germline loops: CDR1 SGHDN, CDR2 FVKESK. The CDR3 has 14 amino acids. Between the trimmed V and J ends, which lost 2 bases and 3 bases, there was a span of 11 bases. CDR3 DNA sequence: TGTGCCAGCAGCCAAAGGCCAGGGGTCTACGAGCAGTACTTC. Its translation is CASSQRPGVYEQYF.

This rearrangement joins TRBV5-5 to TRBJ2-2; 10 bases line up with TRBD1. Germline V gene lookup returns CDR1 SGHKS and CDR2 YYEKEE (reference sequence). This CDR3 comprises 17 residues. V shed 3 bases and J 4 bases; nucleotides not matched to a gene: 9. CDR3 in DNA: TGTGCCAGCAGCTGGTATGGACAGGGGGACGCCACCGGGGAGCTGTTTTTT. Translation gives CASSWYGQGDATGELFF.

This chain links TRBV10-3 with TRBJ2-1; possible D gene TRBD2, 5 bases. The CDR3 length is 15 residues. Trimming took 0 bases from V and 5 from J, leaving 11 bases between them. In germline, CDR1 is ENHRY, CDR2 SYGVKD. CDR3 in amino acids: CAISESKGRNNEQFF. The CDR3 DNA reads TGTGCCATCAGTGAGTCGAAAGGGAGAAACAATGAGCAGTTCTTC.

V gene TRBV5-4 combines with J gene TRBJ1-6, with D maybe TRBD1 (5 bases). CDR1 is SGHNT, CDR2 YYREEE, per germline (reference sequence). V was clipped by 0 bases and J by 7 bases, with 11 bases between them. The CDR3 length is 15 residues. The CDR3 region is CASSLEQGMNSPLHF. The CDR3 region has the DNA TGTGCCAGCAGCTTGGAGCAGGGTATGAATTCACCCCTCCACTTT.

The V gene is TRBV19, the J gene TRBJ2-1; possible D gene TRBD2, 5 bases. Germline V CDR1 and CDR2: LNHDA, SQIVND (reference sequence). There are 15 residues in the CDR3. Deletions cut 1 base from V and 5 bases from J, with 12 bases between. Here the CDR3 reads CASSIGQAGDNEQFF. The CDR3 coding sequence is TGTGCCAGTAGTATAGGTCAGGCGGGCGACAATGAGCAGTTCTTC.

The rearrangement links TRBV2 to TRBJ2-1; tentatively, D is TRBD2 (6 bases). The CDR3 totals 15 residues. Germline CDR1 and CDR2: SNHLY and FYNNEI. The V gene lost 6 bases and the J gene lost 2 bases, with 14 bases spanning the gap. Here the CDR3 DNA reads TGTGCCAGCAGGCCGACTAGTGTCCCCTACAATGAGCAGTTCTTC. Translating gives CASRPTSVPYNEQFF.

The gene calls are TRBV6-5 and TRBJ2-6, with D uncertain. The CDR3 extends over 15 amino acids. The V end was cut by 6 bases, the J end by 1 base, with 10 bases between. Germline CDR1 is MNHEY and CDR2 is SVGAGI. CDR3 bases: TGTGCCAGCAGCCGACCAGGATCTGGGGCCAACGTCCTGACTTTC. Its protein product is CASSRPGSGANVLTF.

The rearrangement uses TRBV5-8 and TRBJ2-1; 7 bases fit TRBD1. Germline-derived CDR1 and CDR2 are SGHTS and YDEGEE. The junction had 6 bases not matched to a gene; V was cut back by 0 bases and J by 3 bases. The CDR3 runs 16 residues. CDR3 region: CASSLGDRPLYNEQFF. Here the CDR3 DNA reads TGTGCCAGCAGCTTGGGGGACAGACCCCTCTACAATGAGCAGTTCTTC. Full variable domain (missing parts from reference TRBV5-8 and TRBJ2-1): EAGVTQSPTHLIKTRGQQATLRCSPISGHTSVYWYQQALGLGLQFLLWYDEGEERNRGNFPPRFSGRQFPNYSSELNVNALELEDSALYLCASSLGDRPLYNEQFFGPGTRLTVL.

The CDR3 DNA reads TGTGCCAGCATCCCGAAGGGAGGGGCAAATAGCAATCAGCCCCAGCATTTT. This gives the protein CASIPKGGANSNQPQHF. The chain joins TRBV9 to TRBJ1-5, with D possibly matching TRBD1 (5 bases). This CDR3 has 17 residues. The V and J ends lost 6 bases and 0 bases respectively, with 19 bases between them. From germline, CDR1 is SGDLS and CDR2 YYNGEE.

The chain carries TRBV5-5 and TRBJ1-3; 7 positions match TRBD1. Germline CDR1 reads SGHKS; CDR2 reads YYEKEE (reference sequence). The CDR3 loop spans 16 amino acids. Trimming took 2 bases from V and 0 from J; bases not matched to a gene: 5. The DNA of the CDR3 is TGTGCCAGCAGCTTCATTCGGGACAGCTCTGGAAACACCATATATTTT. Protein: CASSFIRDSSGNTIYF.

CDR3 coding DNA: TGTGCCAGCAGTTACATACATAGCAATCAGCCCCAGCATTTT. Translated: CASSYIHSNQPQHF. The V gene is TRBV6-6, the J gene TRBJ1-5; no definite D call. The CDR3 sequence is 14 residues long. Germline V lookup: CDR1 MNHNY, CDR2 SVGAGI (reference sequence). V lost 2 bases and J lost 0, with 5 bases in between.

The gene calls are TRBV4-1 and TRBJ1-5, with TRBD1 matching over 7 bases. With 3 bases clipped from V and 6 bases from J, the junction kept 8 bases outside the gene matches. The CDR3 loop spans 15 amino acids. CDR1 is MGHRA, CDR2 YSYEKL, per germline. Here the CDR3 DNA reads TGCGCCAGCAGCCACCACGGACAGGACGGTCAGCCCCAGCATTTT. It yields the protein CASSHHGQDGQPQHF.

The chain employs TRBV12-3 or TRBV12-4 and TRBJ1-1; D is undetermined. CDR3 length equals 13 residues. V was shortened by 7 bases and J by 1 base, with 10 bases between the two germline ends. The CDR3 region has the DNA TGTGCCAGCAACCTCGAGCGGAACACTGAAGCTTTCTTT. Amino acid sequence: CASNLERNTEAFF.

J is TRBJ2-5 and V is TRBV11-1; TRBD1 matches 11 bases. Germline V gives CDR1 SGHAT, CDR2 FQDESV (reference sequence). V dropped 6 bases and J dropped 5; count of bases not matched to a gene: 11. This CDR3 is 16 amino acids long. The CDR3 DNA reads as TGTGCCAGCAGTTTGGACAGGGGGCCCCTCGGGGAGACCCAGTACTTC. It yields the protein CASSLDRGPLGETQYF.

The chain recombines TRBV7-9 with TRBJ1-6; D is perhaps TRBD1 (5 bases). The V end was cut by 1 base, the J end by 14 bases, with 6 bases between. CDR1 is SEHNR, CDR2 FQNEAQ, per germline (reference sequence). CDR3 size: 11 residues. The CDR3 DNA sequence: TGTGCCAGCAGCTTAGGGGGGGCCCTCCACTTT. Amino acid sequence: CASSLGGALHF.

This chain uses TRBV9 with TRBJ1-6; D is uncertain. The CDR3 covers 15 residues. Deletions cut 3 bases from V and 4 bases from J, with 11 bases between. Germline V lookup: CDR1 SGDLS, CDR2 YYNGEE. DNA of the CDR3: TGTGCCAGCAGCGCGAGAGAGGTTTATAATTCACCCCTCCACTTT. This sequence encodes CASSAREVYNSPLHF. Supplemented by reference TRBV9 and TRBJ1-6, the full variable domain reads DSGVTQTPKHLITATGQRVTLRCSPRSGDLSVYWYQQSLDQGLQFLIQYYNGEERAKGNILERFSAQQFPDLHSELNLSSLELGDSALYFCASSAREVYNSPLHFGNGTRLTVT.

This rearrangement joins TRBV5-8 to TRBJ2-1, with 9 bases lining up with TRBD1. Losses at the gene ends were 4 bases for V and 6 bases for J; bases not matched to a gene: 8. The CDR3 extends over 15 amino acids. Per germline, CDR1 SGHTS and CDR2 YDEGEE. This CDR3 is CASSRPGQGPNEQFF. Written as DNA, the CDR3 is TGTGCCAGCAGCCGCCCGGGACAGGGTCCCAATGAGCAGTTCTTC.

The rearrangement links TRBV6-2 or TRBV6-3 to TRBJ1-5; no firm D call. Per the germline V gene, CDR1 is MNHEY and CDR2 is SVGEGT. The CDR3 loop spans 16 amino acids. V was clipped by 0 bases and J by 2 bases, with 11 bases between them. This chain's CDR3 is CASSYSKQTGNQPQHF. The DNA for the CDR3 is TGTGCCAGCAGTTACTCGAAACAGACGGGCAATCAGCCCCAGCATTTT.

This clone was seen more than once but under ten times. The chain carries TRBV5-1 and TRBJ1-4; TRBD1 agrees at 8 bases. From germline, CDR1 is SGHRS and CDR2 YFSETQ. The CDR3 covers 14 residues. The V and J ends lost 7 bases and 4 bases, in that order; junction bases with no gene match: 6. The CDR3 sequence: CASPGTGVNEKLFF. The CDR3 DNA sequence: TGCGCCAGCCCCGGGACAGGAGTTAATGAAAAACTGTTTTTT.

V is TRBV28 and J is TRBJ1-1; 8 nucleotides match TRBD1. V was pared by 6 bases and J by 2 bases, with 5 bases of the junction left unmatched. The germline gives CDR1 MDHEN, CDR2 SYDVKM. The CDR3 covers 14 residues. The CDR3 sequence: CASRSGGTNTEAFF. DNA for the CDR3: TGTGCCAGCAGATCAGGGGGCACCAACACTGAAGCTTTCTTT.

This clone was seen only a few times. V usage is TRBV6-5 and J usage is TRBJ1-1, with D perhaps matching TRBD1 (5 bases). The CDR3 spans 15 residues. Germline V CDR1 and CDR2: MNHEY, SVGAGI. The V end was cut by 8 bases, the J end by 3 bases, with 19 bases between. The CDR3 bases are TGTGCCAGCGCACCAGCGGGGGTGCGGCACACTGAAGCTTTCTTT. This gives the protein CASAPAGVRHTEAFF.